These 32 T cell receptor beta chains were sequenced from one sample in a study of T cell changes during pregnancy in multiple sclerosis. TCRdb's table, derived via immunoSEQ multiplex PCR, lists solely in-frame clones and lacks some. The repertoire holds roughly 42,000 clones, with 91% as singletons. The sample consisted of CD4+ T cells from peripheral blood mononuclear cells, taken in the second trimester of pregnancy. Every receptor here comes from a female donor in good health, enrolled as a control in a pregnancy study.

This chain links TRBV18 with TRBJ2-3; TRBD2 is a possible D gene (6 bases). Trimming pared 0 bases from V and 0 bases from J, leaving 10 bases between. Germline V gene lookup returns CDR1 KGHSH and CDR2 LQKENI. This CDR3 has 16 residues. The CDR3 is CASSPPSGGSTDTQYF. The CDR3 bases are TGTGCCAGCTCACCACCCAGCGGAGGGAGCACAGATACGCAGTATTTT.

J is TRBJ1-5 and V is TRBV7-2, with D possibly being TRBD1 (5 bases). Germline CDR1 SGHTA, CDR2 FQGNSA. The V end lost 2 bases, the J end lost 7 bases, and 18 bases lay between the germline ends. The CDR3 extends over 16 amino acids. Here the CDR3 reads CASSLWGGAAGQPQHF. CDR3 nucleotides: TGTGCCAGCAGCTTATGGGGCGGAGCTGCGGGACAGCCCCAGCATTTT.

The chain combines TRBV30 with TRBJ1-3; the D gene is possibly TRBD1 (6 bases). The ends were cut back, 0 bases at V and 3 bases at J, with 9 bases in the middle. Germline V gene sequence: CDR1 GTSNPN, CDR2 SVGIG (reference sequence). The CDR3 runs to 14 residues. The CDR3 here is CAWSVDSFGNTIYF. As DNA, the CDR3 is TGTGCCTGGAGTGTGGACAGCTTTGGAAACACCATATATTTT.

The CDR3 is CASSPIAGGYNEQFF. CDR3 sequence (DNA): TGTGCCAGTAGTCCCATAGCGGGGGGATACAATGAGCAGTTCTTC. The chain recombines TRBV19 with TRBJ2-1; 10 nucleotides line up with TRBD2. Trimming cost V 5 bases and J 4 bases; bases outside gene matches: 5. The CDR3 covers 15 residues. Germline V lookup: CDR1 LNHDA, CDR2 SQIVND (reference sequence).

The V and J genes are TRBV18 and TRBJ2-3, with D maybe TRBD2 (5 bases). Germline V lookup: CDR1 KGHSH, CDR2 LQKENI. The CDR3 is 14 residues long. Trimming cost V 0 bases and J 4 bases, with 8 bases left between them. The CDR3 DNA is TGTGCCAGCTCACCACCCGGGGAACCAGATACGCAGTATTTT. Translation: CASSPPGEPDTQYF.

V is TRBV6-5 and J is TRBJ2-7; TRBD2 matches 8 bases. Germline V gene lookup returns CDR1 MNHEY and CDR2 SVGAGI. CDR3 length equals 13 residues. V lost 6 bases and J lost 8; bases outside the gene matches: 9. CDR3 in DNA: TGTGCCAGCAGCAAACGGGGGGGCAGTCAGCAGTACTTC. This codes for CASSKRGGSQQYF.

The chain carries TRBV27 and TRBJ1-3; D may be TRBD1 (6 bases). The CDR3 totals 16 residues. Between the trimmed V and J ends, which lost 2 bases and 2 bases, there was a span of 13 bases. Germline V gives CDR1 MNHEY, CDR2 SMNVEV (reference sequence). Here the CDR3 reads CASSLTAGDTGNTIYF. Here the CDR3 DNA reads TGTGCCAGCAGTTTAACGGCAGGGGACACTGGAAACACCATATATTTT.

J is TRBJ2-1 and V is TRBV5-6; 7 bases align to TRBD2. In germline, CDR1 is SGHDT, CDR2 YYEEEE. The CDR3 covers 18 residues. V shed 4 bases, J shed 2 bases, and the junction held 15 bases outside the gene matches. CDR3 DNA sequence: TGTGCCAGCAGCCGGGGGGTAGCTGCCTACAGAACCTACAATGAGCAGTTCTTC. The encoded protein is CASSRGVAAYRTYNEQFF.

V is TRBV6-6 and J is TRBJ2-7; 8 bases fit TRBD1. The CDR3 runs 14 residues. Germline loops: CDR1 MNHNY, CDR2 SVGAGI (reference sequence). J gave up 4 bases and V 6 bases, and 8 bases lay outside the gene matches. This CDR3 is CASSDRTGRYEQYF. In DNA, the CDR3 is TGTGCCAGCAGCGATCGGACAGGGAGGTACGAGCAGTACTTC.

This chain links TRBV5-6 with TRBJ1-5, with 8 bases matching TRBD1. Germline assignment: CDR1 SGHDT and CDR2 YYEEEE. V dropped 0 bases and J dropped 4; count of bases not matched to a gene: 6. The CDR3 covers 16 residues. The CDR3 nucleotides read TGTGCCAGCAGCTTGGCTGGGACAGGAGGGAATCAGCCCCAGCATTTT. This translates into CASSLAGTGGNQPQHF.

The chain links TRBV6-1 to TRBJ2-3; D is perhaps TRBD2 (5 bases). The V gene lost 7 bases and the J gene lost 6 bases, with 14 bases spanning the gap. The CDR3 runs to 13 residues. CDR1 MNHNS and CDR2 SASEGT come from the germline V gene. Written as DNA, the CDR3 is TGTGCCAGCACGATACTAGATACGGATACGCAGTATTTT. This encodes CASTILDTDTQYF.

The chain employs TRBV7-6 and TRBJ2-7; 11 bases align to TRBD1. Germline trimming cut 5 bases from V and 3 bases from J; bases unmatched to any gene: 9. Looked up from germline, CDR1 is SGHVS and CDR2 is FNYEAQ. The CDR3 is made up of 16 amino acids. CDR3: CASSLSGTGGRYEQYF. The CDR3 coding sequence is TGTGCCAGCAGCCTTTCCGGGACAGGGGGTCGCTACGAGCAGTACTTC.

The rearrangement joins TRBV11-3 to TRBJ1-1; 8 nucleotides match TRBD1. V lost 5 bases, J lost 0 bases, and 11 bases stayed unmatched. The CDR3 totals 17 residues. Germline CDR1 SGHNT, CDR2 YENEEA. The CDR3: CASSPSQGAGMNTEAFF. In nucleotides, the CDR3 is TGTGCCAGCAGCCCTTCCCAGGGGGCGGGGATGAACACTGAAGCTTTCTTT. Full variable domain (missing parts from reference TRBV11-3 and TRBJ1-1): EAGVVQSPRYKIIEKKQPVAFWCNPISGHNTLYWYLQNLGQGPELLIRYENEEAVDDSQLPKDRFSAERLKGVDSTLKIQPAELGDSAVYLCASSPSQGAGMNTEAFFGQGTRLTVV.

This chain joins TRBV7-2 and TRBJ2-7; possibly TRBD1 for D (6 bases). The CDR3 spans 16 residues. V shed 5 bases and J shed 3 bases, with 20 bases lying between them. CDR1 is SGHTA, CDR2 FQGNSA, per germline. The CDR3 loop is CASSKGGEAAGYEQYF. The CDR3 nucleotides are TGTGCCAGCAGCAAAGGGGGTGAGGCCGCGGGCTACGAGCAGTACTTC. Full variable domain (outside the CDR3, taken from reference TRBV7-2 and TRBJ2-7): GAGVSQSPSNKVTEKGKDVELRCDPISGHTALYWYRQSLGQGLEFLIYFQGNSAPDKSGLPSDRFSAERTGGSVSTLTIQRTQQEDSAVYLCASSKGGEAAGYEQYFGPGTRLTVT.

The rearrangement links TRBV21-1 to TRBJ2-7; TRBD1 was called by the table and not checked on the DNA. TRBV21-1 is labeled a pseudogene. This CDR3 is 16 amino acids long. The CDR3 nucleotides are TGTGCCAGCAGCAATAACCTACGACGGCTTGGGCACGAGCAGTACTTC. Translated, it gives CASSNNLRRLGHEQYF.

A single count supports this clone. DNA of the CDR3: TGTGCCAGCTCACCAGCGGGGCGGGGAATCAATCAGCCCCAGCATTTT. It translates to CASSPAGRGINQPQHF. J is TRBJ1-5 and V is TRBV18, with D possibly matching TRBD1 (5 bases). Trimming removed 2 bases from V and 3 bases from J, with 14 bases in between. CDR3 size: 16 residues. Germline V CDR1 and CDR2: KGHSH, LQKENI.

The chain recombines TRBV28 with TRBJ2-7, with TRBD1 matching 12 bases. Losses at the gene ends were 8 bases for V and 6 bases for J; bases not matched to a gene: 8. CDR1 and CDR2 from the germline V gene are MDHEN and SYDVKM. This CDR3 spans 14 amino acids. The CDR3 nucleotides read TGTGCCAGCGCCTCCGGGACAGGGGGCGCCGAGCAGTACTTC. The encoded protein is CASASGTGGAEQYF.

The genes are TRBV10-2 and TRBJ1-1; D is possibly TRBD1 (5 bases). CDR1 and CDR2 from the germline V gene are WSHSY and SAAADI. With 2 bases removed from V and 3 bases from J, the gap between germline ends came to 19 bases. CDR3 size: 17 residues. This CDR3 is CASSEPTMEGFHTEAFF. The CDR3 DNA is TGCGCCAGCAGTGAGCCAACAATGGAGGGGTTTCACACTGAAGCTTTCTTT.

CDR3 DNA: TGTGCCGGGGACAGGGGGGCTGAAAAACTGTTTTTT. It translates to CAGDRGAEKLFF. This chain links TRBV30 with TRBJ1-4, with TRBD1 matching over 11 bases. Germline lookup yields CDR1 GTSNPN and CDR2 SVGIG (reference sequence). Trimming removed 8 bases from V and 7 bases from J; junction bases left unmatched: 3. CDR3 length: 12 residues.

The rearrangement links TRBV7-2 to TRBJ2-7; 14 bases map to TRBD2. V trimming: 5 bases; J trimming: 7 bases; junction bases outside the gene matches: 4. CDR3 size: 14 residues. The germline V gene has CDR1 SGHTA and CDR2 FQGNSA. The CDR3 DNA follows: TGTGCCAGCAGCCCGACTAGCGGGAGGGGGGAGCAGTACTTC. Protein sequence: CASSPTSGRGEQYF. The complete variable domain, with remaining parts taken from reference TRBV7-2 and TRBJ2-7, reads GAGVSQSPSNKVTEKGKDVELRCDPISGHTALYWYRQSLGQGLEFLIYFQGNSAPDKSGLPSDRFSAERTGGSVSTLTIQRTQQEDSAVYLCASSPTSGRGEQYFGPGTRLTVT.

The chain uses TRBV5-1 and TRBJ1-2; 9 bases align to TRBD1. V lost 1 base and J lost 8; bases outside the gene matches: 6. This CDR3 is built from 14 residues. CDR1 SGHRS and CDR2 YFSETQ come from the germline V gene. The CDR3 is CASSLWGQGIGYTF. The CDR3 DNA is TGCGCCAGCAGCTTGTGGGGACAGGGTATCGGCTACACCTTC.

This clone was recorded a few times. V is TRBV10-1 and J is TRBJ2-2; D not resolved. CDR3 length: 13 residues. V dropped 6 bases and J dropped 6 bases, with 11 bases sitting between them. The germline CDR1 and CDR2 sequences are WNHNN and SYGVQD (reference sequence). CDR3 nucleotide sequence: TGCGCCAGCAGCGTTACAGTCTCCGGGGAGCTGTTTTTT. It codes for CASSVTVSGELFF.

The gene calls are TRBV18 and TRBJ2-7; 11 nucleotides match TRBD2. Germline assignment: CDR1 KGHSH and CDR2 LQKENI. CDR3 length: 16 residues. After removal of 4 bases from V and 3 bases from J, the junction contained 8 bases not matched to a gene. CDR3 DNA: TGTGCCAGCTCACACATATTAGCGGGAGGGATCTACGAGCAGTACTTC. This sequence encodes CASSHILAGGIYEQYF. The full variable domain, completed using reference TRBV18 and TRBJ2-7, is NAGVMQNPRHLVRRRGQEARLRCSPMKGHSHVYWYRQLPEEGLKFMVYLQKENIIDESGMPKERFSAEFPKEGPSILRIQQVVRGDSAAYFCASSHILAGGIYEQYFGPGTRLTVT.

This chain uses TRBV19 with TRBJ1-4; D is possibly TRBD1 (6 bases). The CDR3 sequence is 14 residues long. Germline V gene lookup returns CDR1 LNHDA and CDR2 SQIVND (reference sequence). Trimming stripped 10 bases from V and 8 bases from J, with 20 bases between. This chain's CDR3 is CATQDRRGAEKLFF. CDR3 in DNA: TGTGCCACCCAGGACCGTCGGGGGGCCGAAAAACTGTTTTTT.

The chain employs TRBV15 and TRBJ1-4; D unclear. V dropped 6 bases and J dropped 8 bases, with 19 bases sitting between them. CDR1 is LNHNV, CDR2 YYDKDF, per germline (reference sequence). The CDR3 is 15 amino acids. CDR3 in amino acids: CATSPPVRGREKLFF. CDR3 sequence (DNA): TGTGCCACCAGTCCTCCTGTCCGCGGGCGCGAAAAACTGTTTTTT.

The gene calls are TRBV28 and TRBJ1-1; tentatively, D is TRBD1 (5 bases). Trimming left V 5 bases short and J 1 base short, with 14 bases between. The germline CDR1 and CDR2 sequences are MDHEN and SYDVKM. The CDR3 is 15 amino acids. CDR3 residues: CASSLGGAGNTEAFF. The CDR3, as DNA: TGTGCCAGCAGTCTGGGTGGGGCCGGGAACACTGAAGCTTTCTTT.

This clone was detected only once. This rearrangement joins TRBV19 to TRBJ1-2, with D maybe TRBD1 (5 bases). V was cut by 9 bases and J by 0 bases, with 14 bases left in between. Germline V lookup: CDR1 LNHDA, CDR2 SQIVND (reference sequence). This CDR3 has 14 amino acids. CDR3 protein: CASRTQGTNYGYTF. The DNA for the CDR3 is TGTGCCAGCCGAACTCAGGGAACTAACTATGGCTACACCTTC.

The chain uses TRBV11-2 and TRBJ1-1, with 7 bases fitting TRBD1. This CDR3 comprises 13 residues. Germline V gene lookup returns CDR1 SGHAT and CDR2 FQNNGV. V shed 6 bases, J shed 2 bases, and the junction held 3 bases outside the gene matches. CDR3: CASRSGGNTEAFF. The DNA of the CDR3 is TGTGCCAGCAGGTCAGGGGGAAACACTGAAGCTTTCTTT.

The J gene is TRBJ1-2, the V gene TRBV7-9; D is uncertain. V lost 4 bases and J lost 0, with 18 bases in between. The CDR3 runs to 17 residues. CDR1 is SEHNR, CDR2 FQNEAQ, per germline (reference sequence). The CDR3 is CASSSPLLGLSNYGYTF. The DNA of the CDR3 is TGTGCCAGCAGCTCTCCTCTGTTGGGCCTTTCTAACTATGGCTACACCTTC.

The chain is built from TRBV7-2 and TRBJ1-1, with 9 bases lining up with TRBD1. The CDR3 consists of 14 residues. Germline CDR1 is SGHTA and CDR2 is FQGNSA. The V gene end was trimmed by 4 bases and the J gene end by 6 bases; junction bases not matched to a gene: 6. The DNA of the CDR3 is TGTGCCAGCAGCTCCCGGACAGGGGTCCCTGAAGCTTTCTTT. It yields the protein CASSSRTGVPEAFF.

The chain recombines TRBV6-6 with TRBJ1-4, with 7 bases that match TRBD1. This CDR3 region has 14 residues. With 6 bases clipped from V and 8 bases from J, the junction kept 9 bases outside the gene matches. Per the germline V gene, CDR1 is MNHNY and CDR2 is SVGAGI (reference sequence). The chain's CDR3 is CASRDRVGGEKLFF. The CDR3 bases are TGTGCCAGCAGAGACAGGGTCGGAGGAGAAAAACTGTTTTTT.

As DNA, the CDR3 is TGTGCCTGCACAGGTCGAAACTCTGGAAACACCATATATTTT. It codes for CACTGRNSGNTIYF. The V call is TRBV18, the J call TRBJ1-3; perhaps TRBD1 as D (5 bases). CDR1 KGHSH and CDR2 LQKENI come from the germline V gene. This CDR3 region has 14 residues. The V end was cut by 11 bases, the J end by 0 bases, with 14 bases between.